The 20 T cell receptor beta chains in this list originate from one sample, sequenced in a study of response to subunit inactivated influenza vaccine. TCRdb re-derived calls from the RT-PCR reads in MiXCR, one entry per CDR3 protein. The data show 650,000 to 800,000 distinct CDR3 sequences, under 20% seen once. The sample consisted of PBMCs from blood, taken 5 days after vaccination. The source of these receptors is a man over 45 who received an inactivated influenza vaccine.

The rearrangement uses TRBV6-2 or TRBV6-3 and TRBJ1-2; no reliable D call. The CDR3 extends over 15 amino acids. Germline-derived CDR1 and CDR2 are MNHEY and SVGEGT. V was shortened by 0 bases and J by 6 bases, with 14 bases between the two germline ends. The CDR3 is CASSYSMTFGNGYTF. CDR3 bases: TGTGCCAGCAGTTACTCGATGACTTTTGGGAATGGCTACACCTTC.

In its sample, this clonotype was seen a few times. The chain couples TRBV20-1 to TRBJ2-5, with TRBD2 identical over 9 bases. Germline lookup yields CDR1 DFQATT and CDR2 SNEGSKA (reference sequence). The CDR3 length is 14 residues. V dropped 0 bases and J dropped 4; count of bases not matched to a gene: 3. CDR3 coding DNA: TGCAGTGCTAGAGAGGTAGCGGGAGTAGAGACCCAGTACTTC. Translation: CSAREVAGVETQYF.

Only a few counts were recorded for this clonotype. V is TRBV5-1 and J is TRBJ2-1, with TRBD2 matching over 13 bases. Germline assignment: CDR1 SGHRS and CDR2 YFSETQ. There are 16 residues in the CDR3. V shed 2 bases and J 7 bases; nucleotides not matched to a gene: 6. The CDR3 is CASSLLAGGTRNEQFF. As DNA, the CDR3 is TGCGCCAGCAGCTTACTAGCGGGGGGGACGCGGAATGAGCAGTTCTTC.

There are a few counts of this clonotype. The genes are TRBV5-1 and TRBJ2-7, with 7 bases fitting TRBD2. Looked up from germline, CDR1 is SGHRS and CDR2 is YFSETQ. The CDR3 is 15 amino acids. The V gene end was trimmed by 1 base and the J gene end by 4 bases; junction bases not matched to a gene: 8. In DNA form, the CDR3 reads TGCGCCAGCAGCTTGTGGTCTAGCGGTCGGTACGAGCAGTACTTC. Its protein product is CASSLWSSGRYEQYF.

As for this clonotype: An end of the junction does not agree with germline; a read error may underlie this. V gene TRBV5-1 combines with J gene TRBJ2-1, with D perhaps being TRBD1 or TRBD2 (6 bases each). CDR1 and CDR2 from the germline V gene are SGHRS and YFSETQ. The length of the CDR3 is 14 residues. CDR3 sequence (DNA): TGCGCCAGCAGCTTGGTGAGGGGGGAGAGTGAGCATTTCTTC. This gives the protein CASSLVRGESEHFF.

The CDR3 nucleotides are TGTGCCAGCAGTTACTCAGGACAGGGGCCGGGTACGCAGTATTTT. Encoded protein: CASSYSGQGPGTQYF. The chain combines TRBV6-5 with TRBJ2-3; 9 bases are shared with TRBD1. This CDR3 contains 15 residues. The V gene's germline CDR1 is MNHEY and CDR2 SVGAGI. With V trimmed by 0 bases and J by 8 bases, 6 bases remained unmatched.

This clonotype was seen a handful of times. V is TRBV12-3 or TRBV12-4 and J is TRBJ2-7; 8 bases map to TRBD2. After removal of 3 bases from V and 4 bases from J, the junction contained 8 bases not matched to a gene. The CDR3 has 15 amino acids. In DNA form, the CDR3 reads TGTGCCAGCAGTTTGAGTCCGGGGGGGGGGTACGAGCAGTACTTC. Its translation is CASSLSPGGGYEQYF.

The CDR3 here is CATSDLTAGNTGELFF. The CDR3 coding sequence is TGTGCCACCAGTGATTTAACGGCGGGGAACACCGGGGAGCTGTTTTTT. J is TRBJ2-2 and V is TRBV24-1, with D perhaps TRBD2 (5 bases). The CDR3 has 16 residues. The germline gives CDR1 KGHDR, CDR2 SFDVKD. V was trimmed by 1 base and J by 1 base, leaving 9 bases between them.

V is TRBV10-3 and J is TRBJ2-7, with TRBD1 matching over 8 bases. Trimming removed 2 bases from V and 4 bases from J; junction bases left unmatched: 4. CDR1 and CDR2 from the germline V gene are ENHRY and SYGVKD. The length of the CDR3 is 14 residues. In DNA form, the CDR3 reads TGTGCCATCAGTGAGGGCCAGGGGGCATACGAGCAGTACTTC. It specifies CAISEGQGAYEQYF.

The sample holds many counts of this clonotype. The V and J genes are TRBV28 and TRBJ2-7; the D is unclear. V shed 2 bases and J shed 4 bases, with 15 bases lying between them. CDR3 length equals 15 residues. Germline-derived CDR1 and CDR2 are MDHEN and SYDVKM. In DNA form, the CDR3 reads TGTGCCAGCAGTTTAGGGGAAGGGATTGCGTACGAGCAGTACTTC. It encodes CASSLGEGIAYEQYF.

V usage is TRBV5-6 and J usage is TRBJ2-5; D gene uncertain. This CDR3 region has 14 residues. Germline V gene lookup returns CDR1 SGHDT and CDR2 YYEEEE. Trimming left V 0 bases short and J 3 bases short, with 9 bases between. The CDR3 spells CASSLGAAEETQYF. In DNA, the CDR3 is TGTGCCAGCAGCTTGGGGGCGGCAGAAGAGACCCAGTACTTC.

This clonotype was seen a handful of times. The V gene is TRBV29-1, the J gene TRBJ2-7; a weak D match, TRBD2 (5 bases). Per the germline V gene, CDR1 is SQVTM and CDR2 is ANQGSEA. With 1 base removed from V and 7 bases from J, the gap between germline ends came to 8 bases. The length of the CDR3 is 11 residues. The DNA for the CDR3 is TGCAGCGTTGAAGTAACGGGAGAGCAGTACTTC. It codes for CSVEVTGEQYF.

This clonotype has a handful of counts. This chain uses TRBV12-3 or TRBV12-4 with TRBJ2-7; 8 bases agree with TRBD2. V lost 4 bases, J lost 6 bases, and 8 bases stayed unmatched. The CDR3 spans 14 residues. CDR3 in DNA: TGTGCCAGCAGTTCTAGCGGGTTCGGAGGCGAGCAGTACTTC. Encoded protein: CASSSSGFGGEQYF.

The genes are TRBV12-3 or TRBV12-4 and TRBJ1-4; D possibly corresponds to TRBD1 (5 bases). Trimming shortened V by 0 bases and J by 8 bases, and 10 bases separated the two germline ends. CDR3 length equals 14 residues. The CDR3 loop is CASSLAGTSEKLFF. DNA for the CDR3: TGTGCCAGCAGTTTAGCGGGGACGTCGGAAAAACTGTTTTTT.

This chain links TRBV20-1 with TRBJ2-7; 9 bases are a match to TRBD2. The CDR3 runs to 14 residues. Losses at the gene ends were 5 bases for V and 0 bases for J; bases not matched to a gene: 5. Germline loops: CDR1 DFQATT, CDR2 SNEGSKA (reference sequence). CDR3 in DNA: TGCAGTGCTCGTCCGACTAGCGGCTCCTACGAGCAGTACTTC. Translating gives CSARPTSGSYEQYF.

In regard to this clonotype: Compared with germline, one end of the junction differs, possibly owing to a read error. The V and J genes are TRBV12-3 or TRBV12-4 and TRBJ1-2; 8 positions agree with TRBD1. The CDR3 sequence is 16 residues long. CDR3 loop: CASSPNTGGANYGYTF. In DNA, the CDR3 is TGTGCCAGCAGTCCAAACACAGGGGGAGCTAATTATGGCTACACCTTC.

This chain joins TRBV20-1 and TRBJ1-2; D gene ambiguous. Germline CDR1 DFQATT, CDR2 SNEGSKA (reference sequence). The CDR3 spans 12 residues. Trimming took off 3 bases at V and 4 bases at J, with 9 bases between the two ends. CDR3 amino acids: CSARGRFYGYTF. The CDR3 nucleotides are TGCAGTGCTAGGGGCAGATTCTATGGCTACACCTTC.

V gene TRBV19 combines with J gene TRBJ1-5; possible D gene TRBD1, 5 bases. V was shortened by 9 bases and J by 2 bases, with 17 bases between the two germline ends. CDR1 LNHDA and CDR2 SQIVND come from the germline V gene (reference sequence). There are 15 residues in the CDR3. DNA for the CDR3: TGTGCCAGCCGATCGGGGGGTCGAGGCAATCAGCCCCAGCATTTT. It is translated as CASRSGGRGNQPQHF. Using reference TRBV19 and TRBJ1-5 for the parts outside the CDR3, the full variable domain is DGGITQSPKYLFRKEGQNVTLSCEQNLNHDAMYWYRQDPGQGLRLIYYSQIVNDFQKGDIAEGYSVSREKKESFPLTVTSAQKNPTAFYLCASRSGGRGNQPQHFGDGTRLSIL.

This clonotype was seen many times. The CDR3 DNA is TGCAGCGTCGCCTACCTAAGGGGGGGAGGCACAGATACGCAGTATTTT. Encoded protein: CSVAYLRGGGTDTQYF. The chain combines TRBV29-1 with TRBJ2-3; possible D gene TRBD2, 7 bases. This CDR3 contains 16 residues. V lost 6 bases and J lost 1, with 20 bases in between. Germline V CDR1 and CDR2: SQVTM, ANQGSEA.

In its sample, this clonotype was seen a few times. CDR3 nucleotide sequence: TGCGCCAGCAGCTTCGCAGGGGCGGACACCGGGGAGCTGTTTTTT. Amino acids: CASSFAGADTGELFF. The chain uses TRBV5-1 and TRBJ2-2; TRBD1 is a possible D gene (6 bases). Trimming pared 2 bases from V and 3 bases from J, leaving 11 bases between. In germline, CDR1 is SGHRS, CDR2 YFSETQ. The CDR3 contains 15 residues.